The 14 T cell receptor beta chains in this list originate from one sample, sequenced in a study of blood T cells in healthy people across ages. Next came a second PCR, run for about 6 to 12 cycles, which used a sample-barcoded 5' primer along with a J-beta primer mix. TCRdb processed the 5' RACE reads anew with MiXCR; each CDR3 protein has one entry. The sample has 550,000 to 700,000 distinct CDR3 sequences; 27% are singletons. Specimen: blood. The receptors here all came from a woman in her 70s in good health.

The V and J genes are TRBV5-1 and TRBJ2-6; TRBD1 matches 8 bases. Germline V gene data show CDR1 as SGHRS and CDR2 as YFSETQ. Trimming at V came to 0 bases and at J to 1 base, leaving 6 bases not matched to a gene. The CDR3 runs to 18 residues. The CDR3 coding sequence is TGCGCCAGCAGCTTGGAAGGGACAGGTATTTCTGGGGCCAACGTCCTGACTTTC. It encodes CASSLEGTGISGANVLTF. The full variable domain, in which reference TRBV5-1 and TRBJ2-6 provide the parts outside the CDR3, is KAGVTQTPRYLIKTRGQQVTLSCSPISGHRSVSWYQQTPGQGLQFLFEYFSETQRNKGNFPGRFSGRQFSNSRSEMNVSTLELGDSALYLCASSLEGTGISGANVLTFGAGSRLTVL.

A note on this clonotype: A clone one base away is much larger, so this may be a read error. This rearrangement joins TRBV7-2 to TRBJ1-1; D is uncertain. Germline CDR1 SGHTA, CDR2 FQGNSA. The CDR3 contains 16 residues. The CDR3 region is CASTSTYRHGLYEVFF. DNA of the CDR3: TGTGCCAGCACCTCAACCTATAGACACGGATTATATGAAGTTTTCTTT.

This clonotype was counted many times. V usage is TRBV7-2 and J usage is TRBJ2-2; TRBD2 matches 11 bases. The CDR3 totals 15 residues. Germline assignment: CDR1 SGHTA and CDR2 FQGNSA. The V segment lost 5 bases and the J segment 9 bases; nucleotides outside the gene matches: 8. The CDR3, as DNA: TGTGCCAGCAGCCCTCCTAGCGGGGGGTCCCGGGAGCTGTTTTTT. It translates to CASSPPSGGSRELFF.

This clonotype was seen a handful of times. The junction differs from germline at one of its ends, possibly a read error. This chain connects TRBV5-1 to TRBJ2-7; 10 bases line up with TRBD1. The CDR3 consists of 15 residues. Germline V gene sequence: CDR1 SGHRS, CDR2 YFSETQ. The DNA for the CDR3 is TGTGCCAGCAGTTTAGGTGGGACAGGGGTCTACGAGCAGTACTTC. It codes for CASSLGGTGVYEQYF. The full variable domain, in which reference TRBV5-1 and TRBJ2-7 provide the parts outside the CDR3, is KAGVTQTPRYLIKTRGQQVTLSCSPISGHRSVSWYQQTPGQGLQFLFEYFSETQRNKGNFPGRFSGRQFSNSRSEMNVSTLELGDSALYLCASSLGGTGVYEQYFGPGTRLTVT.

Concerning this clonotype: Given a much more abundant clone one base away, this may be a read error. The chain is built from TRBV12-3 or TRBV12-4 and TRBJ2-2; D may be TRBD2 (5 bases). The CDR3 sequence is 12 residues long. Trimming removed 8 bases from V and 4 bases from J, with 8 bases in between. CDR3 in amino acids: CASGRGTGELFF. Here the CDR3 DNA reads TGTGCCAGCGGTCGGGGCACCGGGGAGCTGTTTTTT.

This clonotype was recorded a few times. CDR3 in DNA: TGTGCCAGCAGCCTGTCTGCGGGGTTTGTTGCAGATACGCAGTATTTT. Its translation: CASSLSAGFVADTQYF. The chain combines TRBV7-2 with TRBJ2-3; possibly TRBD2 for D (6 bases). Trimming cost V 5 bases and J 4 bases, with 19 bases left between them. CDR1 is SGHTA, CDR2 FQGNSA, per germline. This CDR3 has 16 residues.

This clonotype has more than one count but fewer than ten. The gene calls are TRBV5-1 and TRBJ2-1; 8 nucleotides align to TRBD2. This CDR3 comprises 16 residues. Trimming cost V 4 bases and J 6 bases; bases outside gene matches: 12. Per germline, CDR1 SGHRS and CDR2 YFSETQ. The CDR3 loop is CASSPSGTRTTNEQFF. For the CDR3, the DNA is TGCGCCAGCAGCCCGTCCGGGACTAGGACAACCAATGAGCAGTTCTTC.

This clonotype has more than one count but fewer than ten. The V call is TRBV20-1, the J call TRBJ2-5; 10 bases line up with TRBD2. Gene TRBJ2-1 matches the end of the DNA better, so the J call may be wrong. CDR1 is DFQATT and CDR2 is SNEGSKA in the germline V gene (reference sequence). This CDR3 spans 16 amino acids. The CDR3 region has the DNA TGCAGTGCTAATTCCCAAACTAGCGGGGCCTACAATGAGCAGTTCTTC. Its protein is CSANSQTSGAYNEQFF.

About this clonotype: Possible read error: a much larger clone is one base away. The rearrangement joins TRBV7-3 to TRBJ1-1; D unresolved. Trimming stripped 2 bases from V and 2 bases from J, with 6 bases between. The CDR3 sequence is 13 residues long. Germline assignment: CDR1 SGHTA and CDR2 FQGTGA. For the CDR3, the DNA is TGTGCCAGCAGCTTAGGGATAAACACTGAAGCTTTCTTT. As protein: CASSLGINTEAFF.

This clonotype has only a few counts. CDR3 in amino acids: CASSRGTGRWETQYF. The DNA for the CDR3 is TGCGCCAGCAGCAGGGGGACAGGCAGGTGGGAGACCCAGTACTTC. J is TRBJ2-5 and V is TRBV5-1, with 8 bases lining up with TRBD1. The CDR3 totals 15 residues. Germline V gene sequence: CDR1 SGHRS, CDR2 YFSETQ. The V and J ends lost 4 bases and 5 bases, in that order; junction bases with no gene match: 10.

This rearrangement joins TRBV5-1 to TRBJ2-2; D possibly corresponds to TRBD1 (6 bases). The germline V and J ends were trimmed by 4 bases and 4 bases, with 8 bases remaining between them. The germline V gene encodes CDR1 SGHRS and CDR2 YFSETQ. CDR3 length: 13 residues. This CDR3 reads CASSVDSTGELFF. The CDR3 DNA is TGCGCCAGCAGCGTGGACAGCACCGGGGAGCTGTTTTTT.

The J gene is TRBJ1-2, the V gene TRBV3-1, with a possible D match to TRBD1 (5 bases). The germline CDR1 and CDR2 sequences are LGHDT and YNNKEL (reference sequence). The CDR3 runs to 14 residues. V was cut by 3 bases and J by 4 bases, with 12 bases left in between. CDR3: CASSHFSGAYGYTF. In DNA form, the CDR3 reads TGTGCCAGCAGCCATTTCTCCGGGGCCTATGGCTACACCTTC. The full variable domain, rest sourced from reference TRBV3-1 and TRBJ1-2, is DTAVSQTPKYLVTQMGNDKSIKCEQNLGHDTMYWYKQDSKKFLKIMFSYNNKELIINETVPNRFSPKSPDKAHLNLHINSLELGDSAVYFCASSHFSGAYGYTFGSGTRLTVV.

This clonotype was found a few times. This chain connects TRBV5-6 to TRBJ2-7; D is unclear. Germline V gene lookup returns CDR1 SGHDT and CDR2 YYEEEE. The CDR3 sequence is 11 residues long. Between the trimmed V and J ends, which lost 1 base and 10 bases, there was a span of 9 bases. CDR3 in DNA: TGTGCCAGCAGCTTGTTGGGATATCAGTACTTC. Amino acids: CASSLLGYQYF.

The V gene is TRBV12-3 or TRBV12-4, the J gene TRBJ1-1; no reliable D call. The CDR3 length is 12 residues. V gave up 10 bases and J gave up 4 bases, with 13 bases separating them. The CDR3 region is CATSASGTEAFF. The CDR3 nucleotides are TGTGCCACCTCCGCTTCAGGCACTGAAGCTTTCTTT.